One and the same sample provided the 17 T cell receptor beta chains below, sequenced in a study of blood T cell repertoires in COVID-19. Only in-frame clones appear in the TCRdb table, and some are missing; sequencing was by immunoSEQ multiplex PCR. This sample has tens of thousands of clones, with around 83% found just once. Sequenced material: peripheral blood. These receptors originate from a man at least 80 years old with acute or convalescent COVID-19.

CDR3 region: CASSRRGQGRDEQYF. DNA for the CDR3: TGTGCCAGTAGTAGGAGGGGACAGGGACGGGACGAGCAGTACTTC. The rearrangement joins TRBV19 to TRBJ2-7; 9 bases agree with TRBD1. This CDR3 is built from 15 residues. V lost 4 bases and J lost 5; bases outside the gene matches: 9. In germline, CDR1 is LNHDA, CDR2 SQIVND (reference sequence).

The V call is TRBV10-3, the J call TRBJ2-7; 11 bases fit TRBD2. The CDR3 length is 13 residues. J lost 3 bases, V lost 7 bases, and 2 bases had no gene match. Per the germline V gene, CDR1 is ENHRY and CDR2 is SYGVKD. The CDR3 coding sequence is TGTGCCATCACCGGGACTAGCGGCTACGAGCAGTACTTC. It specifies CAITGTSGYEQYF.

J is TRBJ2-5 and V is TRBV5-1, with D possibly TRBD2 on 5 matching bases. The V gene lost 0 bases and the J gene lost 4 bases, with 10 bases spanning the gap. CDR1 and CDR2 (germline): SGHRS, YFSETQ. CDR3 length: 14 residues. The CDR3 bases are TGCGCCAGCAGCTTGGGCGGGCTAGGAGAGACCCAGTACTTC. Its translation is CASSLGGLGETQYF.

This clone came up once. The chain couples TRBV28 to TRBJ2-1; 8 bases map to TRBD2. The length of the CDR3 is 15 residues. J gave up 5 bases and V 3 bases, and 6 bases lay outside the gene matches. CDR1 and CDR2 (germline): MDHEN, SYDVKM. The CDR3 DNA reads as TGTGCCAGCAGTTTCCGGGGGGGCGCCGACAATGAGCAGTTCTTC. It specifies CASSFRGGADNEQFF.

The CDR3 DNA reads TGTGCCAGCAGTCCAGGAAGCTACACAGATACGCAGTATTTT. Its translation is CASSPGSYTDTQYF. The V and J genes are TRBV27 and TRBJ2-3, with unresolved D. The CDR3 sequence is 14 residues long. The V gene's germline CDR1 is MNHEY and CDR2 SMNVEV (reference sequence). Trimming took 5 bases from V and 2 from J, leaving 11 bases between them.

V usage is TRBV6-5 and J usage is TRBJ1-4, with D perhaps matching TRBD1 (6 bases). This CDR3 spans 13 amino acids. The V end lost 7 bases, the J end lost 5 bases, and 11 bases lay between the germline ends. The V gene's germline CDR1 is MNHEY and CDR2 SVGAGI. DNA for the CDR3: TGTGCCAGCACCCGGACAGTAAATGAAAAACTGTTTTTT. Translating it yields CASTRTVNEKLFF.

The J gene is TRBJ2-7, the V gene TRBV7-2, with D hard to call. Between the trimmed V and J ends, which lost 1 base and 1 base, there was a span of 5 bases. The CDR3 covers 13 residues. Germline V gene sequence: CDR1 SGHTA, CDR2 FQGNSA. The CDR3 region is CASSLGRSYEQYF. The CDR3 DNA follows: TGTGCCAGCAGCTTAGGTCGGTCCTACGAGCAGTACTTC.

The gene calls are TRBV9 and TRBJ2-7; TRBD2 matches 9 bases. The germline V gene has CDR1 SGDLS and CDR2 YYNGEE. The CDR3 runs to 15 residues. The junction had 3 bases not matched to a gene; V was cut back by 0 bases and J by 2 bases. The CDR3: CASSVASGTTYEQYF. The CDR3, as DNA: TGTGCCAGCAGCGTAGCTAGCGGGACAACCTACGAGCAGTACTTC.

The rearrangement uses TRBV27 and TRBJ1-2, with TRBD1 matching 8 bases. V lost 5 bases, J lost 7 bases, and 9 bases stayed unmatched. CDR1 MNHEY and CDR2 SMNVEV come from the germline V gene (reference sequence). The CDR3 runs 14 residues. The DNA of the CDR3 is TGTGCCAGCAGTCCCCAGGGGGCGGCGAGTGGCTACACCTTC. It is translated as CASSPQGAASGYTF.

This clone was found once. V is TRBV7-2 and J is TRBJ1-2, with D tentatively TRBD1 (6 bases). Germline V lookup: CDR1 SGHTA, CDR2 FQGNSA. V gave up 2 bases and J gave up 2 bases, with 12 bases separating them. The CDR3 runs 15 residues. The DNA of the CDR3 is TGTGCCAGCAGCTTATATCGGGACACCAACTATGGCTACACCTTC. Translated, it gives CASSLYRDTNYGYTF.

The V gene is TRBV5-1, the J gene TRBJ1-1; D gene uncertain. Per germline, CDR1 SGHRS and CDR2 YFSETQ. V lost 4 bases to trimming and J lost 2 bases, with 18 bases between them. The CDR3 is 16 amino acids. The CDR3, as DNA: TGCGCCAGCAGCCCCCGAACGATCACAGTAAACACTGAAGCTTTCTTT. This gives the protein CASSPRTITVNTEAFF.

The gene calls are TRBV11-1 and TRBJ1-4; no firm D call. The CDR3 loop spans 15 amino acids. The V gene lost 5 bases and the J gene lost 3 bases, with 13 bases spanning the gap. Germline lookup yields CDR1 SGHAT and CDR2 FQDESV (reference sequence). CDR3 in amino acids: CASSKTPNPNEKLFF. CDR3 DNA: TGTGCCAGCAGCAAAACACCAAATCCTAATGAAAAACTGTTTTTT.

The V gene is TRBV29-1, the J gene TRBJ2-3; 9 nucleotides agree with TRBD2. The V gene's germline CDR1 is SQVTM and CDR2 ANQGSEA. This CDR3 is 14 amino acids long. The ends lost 1 base at V and 7 bases at J; junction bases unmatched: 6. CDR3 nucleotides: TGCAGCGTTGAAGGGCTAGCGGGGCGCAATACGCAGTATTTT. Its translation is CSVEGLAGRNTQYF.

DNA of the CDR3: TGTGCCAGCAGCTTAGGTGTGGGCCGAGAATCACCCCTCCACTTT. The encoded protein is CASSLGVGRESPLHF. This chain connects TRBV7-2 to TRBJ1-6; no clear D gene. The CDR3 is made up of 15 amino acids. Trimming took 1 base from V and 10 from J, leaving 14 bases between them. CDR1 SGHTA and CDR2 FQGNSA come from the germline V gene.

This chain connects TRBV5-5 to TRBJ1-5; a possible D gene is TRBD1 (6 bases). Trimming shortened V by 2 bases and J by 2 bases, and 11 bases separated the two germline ends. CDR1 and CDR2 (germline): SGHKS, YYEKEE (reference sequence). The CDR3 is made up of 15 amino acids. The CDR3 bases are TGTGCCAGCAGCTTTACAGGGACGGGCAATCAGCCCCAGCATTTT. Its protein product is CASSFTGTGNQPQHF. Full variable domain (rest looked up from reference TRBV5-5 and TRBJ1-5): DAGVTQSPTHLIKTRGQQVTLRCSPISGHKSVSWYQQVLGQGPQFIFQYYEKEERGRGNFPDRFSARQFPNYSSELNVNALLLGDSALYLCASSFTGTGNQPQHFGDGTRLSIL.

This sequence joins TRBV28 and TRBJ2-2, with D maybe TRBD1 (6 bases). V was pared by 6 bases and J by 5 bases, with 13 bases between. Germline V gene data show CDR1 as MDHEN and CDR2 as SYDVKM. This CDR3 contains 14 residues. CDR3: CASRKGGLTGELFF. The CDR3 DNA reads TGTGCCAGCAGGAAAGGGGGTTTAACCGGGGAGCTGTTTTTT.

The chain is built from TRBV7-9 and TRBJ2-1; TRBD2 aligns across 10 bases. This CDR3 spans 16 amino acids. The junction had 12 bases not matched to a gene; V was cut back by 5 bases and J by 8 bases. Germline lookup yields CDR1 SEHNR and CDR2 FQNEAQ (reference sequence). DNA for the CDR3: TGTGCCAGCAGCCCCAAGAGCGGGAGGGCCTGGGATGAGCAGTTCTTC. Protein sequence: CASSPKSGRAWDEQFF. The variable domain in full, with the rest retrieved from reference TRBV7-9 and TRBJ2-1, is DTGVSQNPRHKITKRGQNVTFRCDPISEHNRLYWYRQTLGQGPEFLTYFQNEAQLEKSRLLSDRFSAERPKGSFSTLEIQRTEQGDSAMYLCASSPKSGRAWDEQFFGPGTRLTVL.